Below are 14 T cell receptor beta chains sequenced from a single sample in a study of T cells in women clearing cervical HPV infection. Clones were read by immunoSEQ multiplex PCR, and TCRdb kept only the in-frame ones, dropping some. There are about 19,000 clones in the sample, with 5% to 5.5% held by the top ten. The sample taken for sequencing was blood buffy coat. The receptors were sampled from a woman between 18 and 70 years old with a cervical HPV16 infection that either progressed to CIN3+ or cleared (not recorded which).

On this clone: The CDR3 extends 3 residues past the end of the read, so its final part is completed from the germline J gene. The J gene is TRBJ2-7, the V gene TRBV7-6, with a weak D call TRBD2 (6 bases). The CDR3 is made up of 16 amino acids. The V and J ends lost 3 bases and 0 bases respectively, with 15 bases between them. CDR1 and CDR2 (germline): SGHVS, FNYEAQ. The part of the CDR3 DNA that was read is TGTGCCAGCAGCTTCAAAGGGCAGGGAGGCTCCTACGAG. Residues: CASSFKGQGGSYE. The full-length CDR3 reads as CASSFKGQGGSYEQYF.

Turning to this clone: The CDR3 extends 3 residues past the end of the read, so its final part is completed from the germline J gene. The V and J genes are TRBV18 and TRBJ2-2; 10 nucleotides line up with TRBD1. Germline V gene data show CDR1 as KGHSH and CDR2 as LQKENI. This CDR3 contains 14 residues. CDR3 region: CASSWDRGNEKLFF. The sequenced part of the CDR3 DNA is TGTGCCAGCTCATGGGACAGGGGAAATGAAAAG.

A word on this clone: The CDR3 end lies 3 residues beyond the end of the read and is filled in from the germline J gene. The chain uses TRBV5-6 and TRBJ2-3, with TRBD1 matching over 7 bases. In germline, CDR1 is SGHDT, CDR2 YYEEEE. The CDR3 has 14 residues. V shed 0 bases, J shed 6 bases, and the junction held 4 bases outside the gene matches. CDR3: CASSLVQGDDTQYF. The CDR3 DNA, read in part, is TGTGCCAGCAGCTTGGTCCAGGGGGACGATACG.

A remark on this clone: The read falls 3 residues short of the CDR3 end, and the missing part is taken from the germline J gene. V gene TRBV19 combines with J gene TRBJ2-5; tentative D call: TRBD2 (7 bases). CDR3 length: 15 residues. CDR1 and CDR2 (germline): LNHDA, SQIVND (reference sequence). CDR3 DNA (partial): TGTGCCAGTAGTAACAGACTGGCGGGGGCGGATACC. Translation: CASSNRLAGADT. Given in full, the CDR3 is CASSNRLAGADTQYF.

A note on this clone: The read terminates 3 residues before the CDR3 end, so the remaining end is supplied by the germline J gene. The chain recombines TRBV6-4 with TRBJ2-2; maybe TRBD1 (6 bases). V was trimmed by 2 bases and J by 4 bases, leaving 8 bases between them. CDR1 MRHNA and CDR2 SNTAGT come from the germline V gene. The CDR3 is 14 residues long. This CDR3 is CASSDGQPTGELFF. The covered CDR3 bases are TGTGCCAGCAGTGACGGACAGCCCACCGGGGAG.

Note on this clone: The CDR3 end lies 3 residues beyond the end of the read and is filled in from the germline J gene. J is TRBJ1-2 and V is TRBV19; a possible D gene is TRBD1 (5 bases). Looked up from germline, CDR1 is LNHDA and CDR2 is SQIVND (reference sequence). The CDR3 length is 15 residues. CDR3 DNA, as far as it was read: TGTGCCAGTAGTAAAAGGGCGGGGGGGTACAATGAC. Protein: CASSKRAGGYND. The CDR3 in its entirety is CASSKRAGGYNDYTF.

As to this clone: Coverage ceases 3 residues before the CDR3 finishes, and the germline J gene fills in the end. The chain combines TRBV12-3 or TRBV12-4 with TRBJ2-2; 7 positions agree with TRBD1. The CDR3 runs 15 residues. V shed 5 bases, J shed 1 base, and the junction held 4 bases outside the gene matches. CDR3 bases read: TGTGCCAGCAGTCTCAGACAGGGGAACACCGGGGAG. Translation: CASSLRQGNTGE. The full CDR3 reads CASSLRQGNTGELFF.

With respect to this clone: The read finishes 3 residues shy of the CDR3 end, and the germline J gene is used to complete it. This rearrangement joins TRBV20-1 to TRBJ1-1; D is possibly TRBD1 (6 bases). The CDR3 spans 13 residues. Germline V gene data show CDR1 as DFQATT and CDR2 as SNEGSKA (reference sequence). The ends were cut back, 4 bases at V and 0 bases at J, with 9 bases in the middle. The chain's CDR3 is CSATRGLNTEAFF. CDR3 DNA (partial): TGCAGTGCTACCAGGGGCCTGAACACTGAA.

In regard to this clone: From the germline J gene comes the end of the CDR3, since the read stops 3 residues before it. This chain uses TRBV5-1 with TRBJ2-4; D is uncertain. The germline V gene has CDR1 SGHRS and CDR2 YFSETQ. This CDR3 region has 15 residues. V lost 6 bases to trimming and J lost 3 bases, with 16 bases between them. CDR3 residues: CASTDSPRGKNIQYF. The sequenced CDR3 bases are TGCGCCAGCACCGACTCGCCCCGAGGCAAAAACATT.

To note about this clone: Sequencing ends 3 residues short of the CDR3 end; the germline J gene provides the rest. The J gene is TRBJ2-2, the V gene TRBV30; maybe TRBD1 (5 bases). V was cut by 1 base and J by 6 bases, with 15 bases left in between. This CDR3 has 15 amino acids. Germline-derived CDR1 and CDR2 are GTSNPN and SVGIG (reference sequence). The covered CDR3 bases are TGTGCCTGGAGTGGCCAGGGTAGTGATTCCGGGGAG. Translation: CAWSGQGSDSGE. The whole CDR3 sequence reads CAWSGQGSDSGELFF.

Points on this clone: The read ends 3 residues before the CDR3 terminus; that terminus is restored from the germline J gene. V is TRBV7-2 and J is TRBJ2-5, with D unresolved. V lost 8 bases, J lost 2 bases, and 15 bases lay in between. There are 14 residues in the CDR3. Germline CDR1 reads SGHTA; CDR2 reads FQGNSA. The CDR3 DNA, read in part, is TGTGCCAGCCGGTTTGGGCCTTCTCAAGAGACC. Protein product: CASRFGPSQET. The full CDR3 is CASRFGPSQETQYF.

For this clone: The DNA ends 3 residues before the CDR3 does, and the rest of the CDR3 is filled in from the germline J gene. The V gene is TRBV2, the J gene TRBJ2-2; 7 bases are shared with TRBD1. The germline V gene encodes CDR1 SNHLY and CDR2 FYNNEI. This CDR3 has 15 residues. CDR3 bases read: TGTGCCAGCAGGAGACAGGGAACAACTAATGAAAAG. Translating it yields CASRRQGTTNEK. The full CDR3 reads CASRRQGTTNEKLFF.

On this clone: One junction end disagrees with the germline gene, perhaps due to a read error. Read data end 3 residues before the CDR3 end; the end is taken from the germline J gene. The chain uses TRBV6-2 or TRBV6-3 and TRBJ2-3, with D possibly being TRBD1 (6 bases). CDR1 MNHEY and CDR2 SVGEGT come from the germline V gene. This CDR3 region has 15 residues. CDR3 DNA, as far as it was read: TGTGCCAGCTGTTACAGGGCCGCTAGCACAGATACG. This gives the protein CASCYRAASTDT. From start to end, the CDR3 is CASCYRAASTDTQYF.

As concerns this clone: The read ends 3 residues before the CDR3 terminus; that terminus is restored from the germline J gene. The chain couples TRBV19 to TRBJ2-2, with D possibly TRBD1 on 7 matching bases. This CDR3 is 16 amino acids long. Germline V gene lookup returns CDR1 LNHDA and CDR2 SQIVND (reference sequence). CDR3 DNA, as far as it was read: TGTGCCAGTAGTATTACCTTTCAGGGGGGTGATTCACCG. Amino acid sequence: CASSITFQGGDSP. The whole CDR3 reads CASSITFQGGDSPLFF.